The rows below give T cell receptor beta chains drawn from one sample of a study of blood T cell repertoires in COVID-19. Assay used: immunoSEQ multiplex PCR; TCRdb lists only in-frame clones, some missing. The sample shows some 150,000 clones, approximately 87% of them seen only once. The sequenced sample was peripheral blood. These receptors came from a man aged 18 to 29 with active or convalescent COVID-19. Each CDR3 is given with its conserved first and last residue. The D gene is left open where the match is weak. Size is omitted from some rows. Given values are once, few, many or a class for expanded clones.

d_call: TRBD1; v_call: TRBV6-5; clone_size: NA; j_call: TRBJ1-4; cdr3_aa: CASSTRGTNEKLFF; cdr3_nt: TGTGCCAGCAGTACCAGGGGGACTAATGAAAAACTGTTTTTT
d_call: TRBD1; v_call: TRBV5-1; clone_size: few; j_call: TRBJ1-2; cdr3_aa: CASRANRGNYGYTF; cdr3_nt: TGCGCCAGCAGGGCAAACAGGGGGAACTATGGCTACACCTTC
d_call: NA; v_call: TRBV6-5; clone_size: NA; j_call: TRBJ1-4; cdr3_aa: CASSFQGNEKLFF; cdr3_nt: TGTGCCAGCAGTTTTCAGGGTAATGAAAAACTGTTTTTT
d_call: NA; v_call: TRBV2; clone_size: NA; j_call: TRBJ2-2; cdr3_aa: CGSVEGAATGELFF; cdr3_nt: TGTGGCAGCGTGGAGGGGGCCGCCACCGGGGAGCTGTTTTTT
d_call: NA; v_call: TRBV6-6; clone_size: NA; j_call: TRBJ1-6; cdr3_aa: CASGWGQARFNSPLHF; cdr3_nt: TGTGCCAGCGGATGGGGGCAGGCGCGGTTTAATTCACCCCTCCACTTT
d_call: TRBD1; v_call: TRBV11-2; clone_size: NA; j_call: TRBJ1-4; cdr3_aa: CASSSSGTGGPTNEKLFF; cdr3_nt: TGTGCCAGCAGCTCCTCCGGGACAGGGGGCCCAACTAATGAAAAACTGTTTTTT
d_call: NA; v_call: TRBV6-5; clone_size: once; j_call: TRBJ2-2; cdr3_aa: CASSLQGGGRELFF; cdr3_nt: TGTGCCAGCAGCCTACAGGGTGGAGGCCGGGAGCTGTTTTTT
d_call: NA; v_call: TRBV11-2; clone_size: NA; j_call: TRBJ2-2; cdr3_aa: CASSFRGSHTGELFF; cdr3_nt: TGTGCCAGCAGCTTTCGGGGATCGCACACCGGGGAGCTGTTTTTT
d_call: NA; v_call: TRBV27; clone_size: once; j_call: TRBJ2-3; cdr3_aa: CASREGTTQYF; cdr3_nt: TGTGCCAGCAGGGAGGGGACTACGCAGTATTTT
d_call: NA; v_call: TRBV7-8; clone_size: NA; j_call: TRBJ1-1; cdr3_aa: CASSLVGQGRAFF; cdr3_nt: TGTGCCAGCAGCTTAGTTGGGCAGGGTAGGGCTTTCTTT
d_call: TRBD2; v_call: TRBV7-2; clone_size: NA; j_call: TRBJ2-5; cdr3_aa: CASSLALGRGAETQYF; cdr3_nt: TGTGCCAGCAGCTTAGCCCTCGGGAGGGGCGCGGAGACCCAGTACTTC
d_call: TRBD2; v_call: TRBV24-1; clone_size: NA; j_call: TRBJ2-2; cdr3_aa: CATSAPSGRTGELFF; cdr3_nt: TGTGCCACCAGTGCCCCCAGCGGGAGAACCGGGGAGCTGTTTTTT
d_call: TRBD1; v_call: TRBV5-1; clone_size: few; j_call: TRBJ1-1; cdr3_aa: CASSLEGQGKEAFF; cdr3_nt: TGCGCCAGCAGCTTGGAGGGACAGGGAAAAGAAGCTTTCTTT
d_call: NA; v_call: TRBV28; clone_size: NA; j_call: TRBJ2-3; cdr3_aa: CASTPSTDTQYF; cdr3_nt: TGTGCCAGCACTCCTAGCACAGATACGCAGTATTTT
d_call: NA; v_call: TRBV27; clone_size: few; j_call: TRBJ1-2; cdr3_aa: CASSKNRANYGYTF; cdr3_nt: TGTGCCAGCAGCAAAAACAGAGCTAACTATGGCTACACCTTC
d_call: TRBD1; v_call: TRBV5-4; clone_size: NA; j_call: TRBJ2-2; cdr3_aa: CASRQGGGDTGELFF; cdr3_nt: TGTGCCAGCCGACAGGGGGGGGGCGATACCGGGGAGCTGTTTTTT
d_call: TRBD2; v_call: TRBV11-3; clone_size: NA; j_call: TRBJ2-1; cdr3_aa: CASSSGTSGNYNEQFF; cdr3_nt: TGTGCCAGCAGCTCCGGGACTAGCGGGAACTACAATGAGCAGTTCTTC
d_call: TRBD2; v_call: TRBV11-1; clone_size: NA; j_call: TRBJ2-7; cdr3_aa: CASSSSGNHYEQYF; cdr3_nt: TGTGCCAGCAGCTCTAGCGGGAATCACTACGAGCAGTACTTC
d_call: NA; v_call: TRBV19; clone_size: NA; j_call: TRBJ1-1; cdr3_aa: CASSFDLEGQAFF; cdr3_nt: TGTGCCAGTAGTTTTGATTTGGAGGGGCAGGCTTTCTTT
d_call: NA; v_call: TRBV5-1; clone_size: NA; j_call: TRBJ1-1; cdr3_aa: CASSPPGPAGITEAFF; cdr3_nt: TGCGCCAGCAGCCCACCGGGTCCGGCAGGGATAACTGAAGCTTTCTTT
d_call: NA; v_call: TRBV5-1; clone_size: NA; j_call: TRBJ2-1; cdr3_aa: CASSAQGYEQFF; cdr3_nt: TGCGCCAGCAGCGCACAGGGATATGAGCAGTTCTTC
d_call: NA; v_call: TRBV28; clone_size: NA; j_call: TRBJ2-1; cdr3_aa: CASINYEERNEQFF; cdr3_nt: TGTGCCAGCATTAACTACGAGGAGCGGAATGAGCAGTTCTTC
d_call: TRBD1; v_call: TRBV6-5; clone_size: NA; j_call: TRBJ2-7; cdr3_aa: CASSYRQGGEQYF; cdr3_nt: TGTGCCAGCAGTTACAGACAGGGCGGCGAGCAGTACTTC
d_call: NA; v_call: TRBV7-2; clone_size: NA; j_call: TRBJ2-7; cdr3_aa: CASSLGVPGNSYEQYF; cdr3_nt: TGTGCCAGCAGCTTAGGGGTTCCCGGGAACTCTTACGAGCAGTACTTC
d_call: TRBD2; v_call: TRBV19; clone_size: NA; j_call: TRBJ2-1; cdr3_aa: CASSIQGTAGPTNEQFF; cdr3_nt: TGTGCCAGTAGTATACAGGGAACAGCGGGGCCTACCAATGAGCAGTTCTTC
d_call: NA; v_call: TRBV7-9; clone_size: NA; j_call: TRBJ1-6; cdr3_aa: CASSLAPPGDYNSPLHF; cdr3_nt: TGTGCCAGCAGCTTAGCACCTCCGGGAGACTATAATTCACCCCTCCACTTT
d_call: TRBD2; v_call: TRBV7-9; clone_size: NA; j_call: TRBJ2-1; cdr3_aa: CASSDGLAVKWGQFF; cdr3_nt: TGTGCCAGCAGCGACGGACTAGCGGTAAAATGGGGGCAGTTCTTC
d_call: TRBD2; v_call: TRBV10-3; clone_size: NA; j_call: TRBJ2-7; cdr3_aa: CATTSGSDYEQYF; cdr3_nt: TGTGCCACCACTAGCGGGAGTGACTACGAGCAGTACTTC
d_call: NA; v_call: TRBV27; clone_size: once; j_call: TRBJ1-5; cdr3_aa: CASSPTGSSNQPQHF; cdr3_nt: TGTGCCAGCAGCCCTACAGGGAGTAGCAATCAGCCCCAGCATTTT
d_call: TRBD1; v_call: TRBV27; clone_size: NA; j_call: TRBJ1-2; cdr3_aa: CASRYADRVYGYTF; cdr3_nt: TGTGCCAGCCGCTATGCGGACAGGGTCTATGGCTACACCTTC
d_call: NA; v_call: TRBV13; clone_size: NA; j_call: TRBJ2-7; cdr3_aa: CASSSPDYYYEQYF; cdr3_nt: TGTGCCAGCAGCTCCCCGGACTATTACTACGAGCAGTACTTC
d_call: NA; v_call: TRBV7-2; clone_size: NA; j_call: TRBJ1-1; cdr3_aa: CASSLVFGSPEAFF; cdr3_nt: TGTGCCAGCAGCTTAGTCTTCGGGAGTCCTGAAGCTTTCTTT
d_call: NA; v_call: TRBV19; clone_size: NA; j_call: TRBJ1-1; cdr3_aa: CASSPSARAEAFF; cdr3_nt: TGTGCCAGTAGTCCCTCAGCCAGGGCTGAAGCTTTCTTT
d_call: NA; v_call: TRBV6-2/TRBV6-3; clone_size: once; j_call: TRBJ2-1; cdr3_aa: CASSYTGTYNEQFF; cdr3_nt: TGTGCCAGCAGTTACACGGGAACCTACAATGAGCAGTTCTTC
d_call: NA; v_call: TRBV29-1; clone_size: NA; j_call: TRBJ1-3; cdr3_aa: CSAHGYREDRSGNTIYF; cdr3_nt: TGCAGCGCTCATGGTTATCGGGAGGACCGGTCTGGAAACACCATATATTTT
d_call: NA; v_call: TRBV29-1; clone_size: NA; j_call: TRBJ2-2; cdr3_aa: CSVGHRNTGELFF; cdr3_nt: TGCAGCGTGGGACACAGGAACACCGGGGAGCTGTTTTTT
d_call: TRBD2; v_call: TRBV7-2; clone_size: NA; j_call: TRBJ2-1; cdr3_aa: CASSLAGGATEQFF; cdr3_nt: TGTGCCAGCAGCTTAGCCGGGGGGGCCACTGAGCAGTTCTTC
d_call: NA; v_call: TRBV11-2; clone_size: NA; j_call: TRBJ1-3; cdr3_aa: CASSLGPSSGNTIYF; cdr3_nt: TGTGCCAGCAGCTTAGGCCCCAGCTCTGGAAACACCATATATTTT
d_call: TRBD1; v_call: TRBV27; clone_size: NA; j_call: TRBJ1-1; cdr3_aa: CASSLSGTGNTEAFF; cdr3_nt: TGTGCCAGCAGTTTATCCGGGACAGGGAACACTGAAGCTTTCTTT
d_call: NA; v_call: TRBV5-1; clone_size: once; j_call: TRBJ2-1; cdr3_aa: CASSLETAANEQFF; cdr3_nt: TGCGCCAGCAGCTTGGAGACCGCGGCTAATGAGCAGTTCTTC